The 21 T cell receptor beta chains listed next were all sequenced from one sample in a study of blood T cell repertoires in COVID-19. Generated by immunoSEQ multiplex PCR, the TCRdb table keeps only in-frame clones and is missing some. This table holds 200,000 to 300,000 clones, roughly 85% found once. Sequencing was done on a sample of PBMCs or T cells enriched from blood (not recorded which). Every receptor here comes from a woman aged 45-59 years with acute COVID-19.

This rearrangement joins TRBV30 to TRBJ1-5; D is ambiguous. Germline V CDR1 and CDR2: GTSNPN, SVGIG (reference sequence). Trimming left V 6 bases short and J 3 bases short, with 9 bases between. The CDR3 consists of 12 residues. The CDR3 region has the DNA TGTGCCTGCGACGGGGACAATCAGCCCCAGCATTTT. This gives the protein CACDGDNQPQHF.

The chain recombines TRBV5-1 with TRBJ2-7, with 8 bases that match TRBD1. V shed 3 bases and J 0 bases; nucleotides not matched to a gene: 2. The CDR3 sequence is 14 residues long. Germline V gene data show CDR1 as SGHRS and CDR2 as YFSETQ. The CDR3 loop reads CASSYTGGSYEQYF. CDR3 DNA sequence: TGCGCCAGCAGCTATACAGGGGGCTCCTACGAGCAGTACTTC.

J is TRBJ1-2 and V is TRBV6-5; D gene ambiguous. The germline V and J ends were trimmed by 6 bases and 4 bases, with 15 bases remaining between them. In germline, CDR1 is MNHEY, CDR2 SVGAGI. CDR3 length: 14 amino acids. CDR3 in amino acids: CASSREKQSYGYTF. The CDR3 coding sequence is TGTGCCAGCAGCCGAGAGAAACAGTCCTATGGCTACACCTTC.

This chain uses TRBV29-1 with TRBJ2-1; 7 nucleotides align to TRBD2. This CDR3 has 14 amino acids. Trimming removed 2 bases from V and 6 bases from J; junction bases left unmatched: 7. Germline values: CDR1 SQVTM, CDR2 ANQGSEA. The DNA of the CDR3 is TGCAGCGTTGAATGGGGACCGGGGGGCAATGAGCAGTTCTTC. It encodes CSVEWGPGGNEQFF.

The rearrangement uses TRBV30 and TRBJ1-6, with D unclear. The CDR3 loop spans 13 amino acids. Germline V lookup: CDR1 GTSNPN, CDR2 SVGIG (reference sequence). The V end lost 3 bases, the J end lost 6 bases, and 9 bases lay between the germline ends. Here the CDR3 DNA reads TGTGCCTGGAGCCCGGGGAGTAATTCACCCCTCCACTTT. It yields the protein CAWSPGSNSPLHF.

This clone was counted a few times. This rearrangement joins TRBV27 to TRBJ1-2; 8 nucleotides match TRBD1. This CDR3 has 17 amino acids. The germline V gene encodes CDR1 MNHEY and CDR2 SMNVEV (reference sequence). The V and J ends lost 2 bases and 6 bases, in that order; junction bases with no gene match: 14. CDR3 protein: CASSLEGRGREYNGYTF. The CDR3 DNA reads as TGTGCCAGCAGTTTAGAGGGCAGGGGGCGCGAATATAATGGCTACACCTTC.

The chain employs TRBV30 and TRBJ1-4; D is possibly TRBD1 (6 bases). Germline V gene data show CDR1 as GTSNPN and CDR2 as SVGIG (reference sequence). The length of the CDR3 is 16 residues. With 5 bases removed from V and 4 bases from J, the gap between germline ends came to 20 bases. CDR3 sequence reads: CAWRRPTGLNNEKLFF. DNA for the CDR3: TGTGCCTGGCGGCGACCTACAGGGCTTAATAATGAAAAACTGTTTTTT. The whole variable domain, remainder taken from reference TRBV30 and TRBJ1-4, is SQTIHQWPATLVQPVGSPLSLECTVEGTSNPNLYWYRQAAGRGLQLLFYSVGIGQISSEVPQNLSASRPQDRQFILSSKKLLLSDSGFYLCAWRRPTGLNNEKLFFGSGTQLSVL.

J is TRBJ1-2 and V is TRBV15, with a weak D call TRBD1 (5 bases). Germline V gene sequence: CDR1 LNHNV, CDR2 YYDKDF (reference sequence). This CDR3 spans 14 amino acids. Trimming stripped 6 bases from V and 8 bases from J, with 19 bases between. The CDR3 is CATSTGGDYRGYTF. Written as DNA, the CDR3 is TGTGCCACCAGTACGGGCGGGGACTACAGGGGCTACACCTTC.

The chain joins TRBV11-1 to TRBJ1-1, with a tentative D call TRBD1 (6 bases). Trimming cost V 4 bases and J 7 bases, with 13 bases left between them. From germline, CDR1 is SGHAT and CDR2 FQDESV (reference sequence). The length of the CDR3 is 13 residues. CDR3 sequence (DNA): TGTGCCAGCAGCTCACAGGGAAGCGGTGAAGCTTTCTTT. Protein sequence: CASSSQGSGEAFF.

The V call is TRBV7-9, the J call TRBJ2-5; possibly TRBD1 for D (6 bases). The CDR3 runs 13 residues. The germline CDR1 and CDR2 sequences are SEHNR and FQNEAQ (reference sequence). V gave up 4 bases and J gave up 6 bases, with 12 bases separating them. CDR3: CASSSKQGKTQYF. The DNA for the CDR3 is TGTGCCAGCAGCTCAAAACAGGGAAAGACCCAGTACTTC.

This chain links TRBV5-6 with TRBJ2-5, with 11 nucleotides matching TRBD1. CDR1 and CDR2 (germline): SGHDT, YYEEEE. The CDR3 has 14 amino acids. The V segment lost 4 bases and the J segment 4 bases; nucleotides outside the gene matches: 3. The CDR3: CASSTGQGGETQYF. CDR3 sequence (DNA): TGTGCCAGCAGCACGGGACAGGGGGGAGAGACCCAGTACTTC.

The rearrangement uses TRBV4-3 and TRBJ1-3; 9 bases are shared with TRBD1. Unmatched junction bases numbered 3, after V lost 8 bases and J lost 4 bases. The germline V gene encodes CDR1 LGHNA and CDR2 YSLEER. This CDR3 comprises 13 residues. This CDR3 is CASGQGIGNTIYF. The CDR3 DNA reads as TGCGCCAGCGGACAGGGGATCGGAAACACCATATATTTT.

The chain is built from TRBV3-1 (or the pseudogene TRBV3-2) and TRBJ1-2; D ambiguous. The CDR3 covers 13 residues. The germline V and J ends were trimmed by 1 base and 3 bases, with 6 bases remaining between them. Per germline, CDR1 LGHDT and CDR2 YNNKEL (reference sequence). CDR3 region: CASSQGRDYGYTF. For the CDR3, the DNA is TGTGCCAGCAGCCAAGGGCGGGACTATGGCTACACCTTC.

The rearrangement joins TRBV5-1 to TRBJ2-1; the match to TRBD2 covers 16 bases. V trimming: 4 bases; J trimming: 2 bases; junction bases outside the gene matches: 3. CDR3 length equals 17 residues. In germline, CDR1 is SGHRS, CDR2 YFSETQ. CDR3 coding DNA: TGCGCCAGCAGCGAGGGGACTAGCGGGGGGGCCTACAATGAGCAGTTCTTC. Protein product: CASSEGTSGGAYNEQFF.

The chain has TRBV6-2 or TRBV6-3 and TRBJ1-3; 9 bases are a match to TRBD1. CDR1 is MNHEY and CDR2 is SVGEGT in the germline V gene. The CDR3 covers 18 residues. With 3 bases clipped from V and 0 bases from J, the junction kept 9 bases outside the gene matches. The CDR3 DNA reads TGTGCCAGCAGTTATTCTCGGACAGGGGCAGTCTCTGGAAACACCATATATTTT. Amino acid sequence: CASSYSRTGAVSGNTIYF.

This clone was observed once. The chain has TRBV10-3 and TRBJ2-1, with D uncertain. The germline CDR1 and CDR2 sequences are ENHRY and SYGVKD. This CDR3 is built from 13 residues. V was shortened by 3 bases and J by 8 bases, with 11 bases between the two germline ends. The DNA for the CDR3 is TGTGCCATCAGTGAACGAACGAGCCATGAGCAGTTCTTC. Its translation: CAISERTSHEQFF.

DNA for the CDR3: TGTGCCAGCAGCTTGGGGGGGGGAACTAATGAAAAACTGTTTTTT. Translating it yields CASSLGGGTNEKLFF. This chain links TRBV5-4 with TRBJ1-4, with D possibly TRBD1 on 5 matching bases. This CDR3 is built from 15 residues. Germline V gives CDR1 SGHNT, CDR2 YYREEE (reference sequence). Trimming removed 0 bases from V and 1 base from J, with 7 bases in between.

The chain employs TRBV15 and TRBJ2-2; D is uncertain. CDR3 length equals 14 residues. Germline lookup yields CDR1 LNHNV and CDR2 YYDKDF (reference sequence). Deletions cut 1 base from V and 1 base from J, with 4 bases between. The CDR3: CATSRVKNTGELFF. As DNA, the CDR3 is TGTGCCACCAGCAGAGTTAAGAACACCGGGGAGCTGTTTTTT. The whole variable domain, remainder taken from reference TRBV15 and TRBJ2-2, is DAMVIQNPRYQVTQFGKPVTLSCSQTLNHNVMYWYQQKSSQAPKLLFHYYDKDFNNEADTPDNFQSRRPNTSFCFLDIRSPGLGDTAMYLCATSRVKNTGELFFGEGSRLTVL.

This chain uses TRBV2 with TRBJ1-1; D is perhaps TRBD1 (5 bases). The germline V gene encodes CDR1 SNHLY and CDR2 FYNNEI. This CDR3 has 13 residues. V lost 4 bases, J lost 10 bases, and 16 bases lay in between. The CDR3 protein is CASSAEGWQGAFF. The CDR3 DNA reads as TGTGCCAGCAGTGCGGAGGGCTGGCAGGGAGCTTTCTTT.

The J gene is TRBJ1-6, the V gene TRBV3-1 (or the pseudogene TRBV3-2), with a possible D match to TRBD1 (5 bases). The CDR3 is made up of 15 amino acids. The germline V gene has CDR1 LGHDT and CDR2 YNNKEL (reference sequence). The V end was cut by 3 bases, the J end by 10 bases, with 16 bases between. CDR3: CASSHSLGGSSPLHF. CDR3 sequence (DNA): TGTGCCAGCAGCCATTCCCTGGGGGGGTCCTCACCCCTCCACTTT.

The genes are TRBV5-4 and TRBJ1-1, with a tentative D call TRBD1 (6 bases). CDR1 is SGHNT and CDR2 is YYREEE in the germline V gene (reference sequence). V was clipped by 1 base and J by 6 bases, with 22 bases between them. CDR3 length: 17 residues. The CDR3 sequence: CASSLPPGTDRSAEAFF. The CDR3 DNA reads TGTGCCAGCAGCTTGCCCCCCGGGACCGACAGGAGCGCTGAAGCTTTCTTT.